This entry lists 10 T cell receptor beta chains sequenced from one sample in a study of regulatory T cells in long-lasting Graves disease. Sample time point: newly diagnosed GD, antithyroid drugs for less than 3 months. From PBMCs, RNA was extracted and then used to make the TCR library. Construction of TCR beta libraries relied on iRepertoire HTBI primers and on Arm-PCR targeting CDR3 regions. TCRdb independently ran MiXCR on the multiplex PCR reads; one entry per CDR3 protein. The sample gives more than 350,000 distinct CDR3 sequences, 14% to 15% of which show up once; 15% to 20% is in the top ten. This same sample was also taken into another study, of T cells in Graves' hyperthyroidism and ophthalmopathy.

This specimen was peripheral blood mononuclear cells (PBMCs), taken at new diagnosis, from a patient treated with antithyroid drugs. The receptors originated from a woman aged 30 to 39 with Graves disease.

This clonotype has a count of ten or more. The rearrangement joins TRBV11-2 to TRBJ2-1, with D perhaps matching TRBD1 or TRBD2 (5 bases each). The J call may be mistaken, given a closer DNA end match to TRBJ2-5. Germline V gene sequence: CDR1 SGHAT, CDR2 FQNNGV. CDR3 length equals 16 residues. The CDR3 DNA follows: TGTGCCAGCAGCTTAGAAGGGGCGGGTCGGGGAGAGACCCAGTACTTC. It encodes CASSLEGAGRGETQYF.

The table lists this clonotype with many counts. This CDR3 reads CASSHRDPNVETQYF. The DNA of the CDR3 is TGTGCCAGCAGCCACCGGGACCCCAATGTAGAGACCCAGTACTTC. The chain has TRBV7-9 and TRBJ2-5; D is perhaps TRBD1 or TRBD2 (5 bases each). V was cut by 5 bases and J by 4 bases, with 17 bases left in between. The CDR3 contains 15 residues. Per germline, CDR1 SEHNR and CDR2 FQNEAQ (reference sequence).

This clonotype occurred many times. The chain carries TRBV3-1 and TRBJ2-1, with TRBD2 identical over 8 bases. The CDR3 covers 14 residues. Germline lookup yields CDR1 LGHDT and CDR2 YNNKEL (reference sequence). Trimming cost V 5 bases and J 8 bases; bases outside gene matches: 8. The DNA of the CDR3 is TGTGCCAGCAGCATTAGCGGGACGCCGGATGAGCAGTTCTTC. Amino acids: CASSISGTPDEQFF.

The CDR3 DNA follows: TGTGCCTACCCGGGGCACACCGGGGAGCTGTTTTTT. This sequence encodes CAYPGHTGELFF. The rearrangement links TRBV9 to TRBJ2-2, with D possibly called TRBD1 or TRBD2 (5 bases each). CDR1 and CDR2 (germline): SGDLS, YYNGEE. Trimming stripped 10 bases from V and 3 bases from J, with 10 bases between. The CDR3 has 12 residues.

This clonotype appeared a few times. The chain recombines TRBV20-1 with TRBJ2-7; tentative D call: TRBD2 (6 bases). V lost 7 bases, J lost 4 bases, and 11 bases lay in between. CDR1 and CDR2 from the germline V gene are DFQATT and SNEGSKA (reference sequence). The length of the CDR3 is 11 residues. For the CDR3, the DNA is TGCAGTGTTGTGGGAGGTTACGAGCAGTACTTC. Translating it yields CSVVGGYEQYF.

DNA of the CDR3: TGCGCCAGCAGTGGTGTCCGGGACCGCCCTTCCGAGCTGTTTTTT. This gives the protein CASSGVRDRPSELFF. The chain carries TRBV10-1 and TRBJ2-2, with D perhaps matching TRBD1 or TRBD2 (5 bases each). V lost 4 bases and J 11 bases, leaving 20 bases between the germline ends. CDR1 is WNHNN, CDR2 SYGVQD, per germline (reference sequence). The CDR3 length is 15 residues.

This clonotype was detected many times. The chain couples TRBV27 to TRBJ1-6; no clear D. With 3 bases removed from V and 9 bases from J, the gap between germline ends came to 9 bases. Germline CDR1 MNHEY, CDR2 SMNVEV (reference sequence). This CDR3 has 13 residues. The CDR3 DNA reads TGTGCCAGCAGTTTTTCTGGAGGTTCACCCCTCCACTTT. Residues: CASSFSGGSPLHF.

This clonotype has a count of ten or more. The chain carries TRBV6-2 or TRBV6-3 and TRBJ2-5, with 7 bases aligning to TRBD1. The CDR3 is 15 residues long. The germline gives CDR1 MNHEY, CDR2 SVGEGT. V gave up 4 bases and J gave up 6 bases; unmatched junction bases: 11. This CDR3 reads CASSFNTQGLQTQYF. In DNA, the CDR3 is TGTGCCAGCAGTTTCAACACACAGGGGTTGCAGACCCAGTACTTC.

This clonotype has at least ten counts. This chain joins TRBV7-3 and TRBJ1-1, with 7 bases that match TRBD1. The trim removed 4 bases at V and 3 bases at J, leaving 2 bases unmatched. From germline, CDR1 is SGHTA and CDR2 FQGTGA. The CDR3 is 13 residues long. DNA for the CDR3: TGTGCCAGCAGCTATACAGGGGACACTGAAGCTTTCTTT. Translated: CASSYTGDTEAFF.

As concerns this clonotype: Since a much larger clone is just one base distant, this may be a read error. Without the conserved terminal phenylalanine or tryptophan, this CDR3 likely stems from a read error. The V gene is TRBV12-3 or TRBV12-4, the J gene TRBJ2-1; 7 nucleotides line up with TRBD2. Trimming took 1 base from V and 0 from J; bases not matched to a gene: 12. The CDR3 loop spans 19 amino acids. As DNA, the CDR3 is TGTGCCAGCAGTTTAGATCGTCGGGTAGCGGGTAGCTCCTACAATGAGCAGTTCTAC. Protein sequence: CASSLDRRVAGSSYNEQFY.